This TCR beta chain was observed in a study of Tregs in tolerant kidney transplant recipients. Findings and caveats of the study: Tregs expanded with activated donor B cells seemed most donor-specific. Changing PCR primers prevented nucleotide comparison between some patients' samples.

Measured with immunoSEQ multiplex PCR; TCRdb has only the in-frame clones, and not every one. This table holds about 94,000 clones, roughly 93% found once. The CDR3 extends over 15 amino acids. The V and J ends lost 5 bases and 8 bases, in that order; junction bases with no gene match: 12. Germline V lookup: CDR1 GTSNPN, CDR2 SVGIG (reference sequence). CD4+CD25+CD127- Tregs, CD4+CD25- non-Tregs, CD4 and CD8 cells were sorted. Of note for this clone: Its antigen is not identified.

The sequencing used CD4+ T cells from blood, collected before the transplant. The genes are TRBV30 and TRBJ1-4; 9 nucleotides line up with TRBD1. This clonotype originated in a human donor who received a combined kidney and bone marrow transplant. The CDR3 spells CAWGHRDRDKEKLFF. Here the CDR3 DNA reads TGTGCCTGGGGACACCGGGACAGGGATAAAGAAAAACTGTTTTTT.